These T cell receptor beta chains were read from a single sample in a study of CD4 and CD8 cells across lung adenocarcinoma regions. TCRdb redid the calling of the PCR reads with MiXCR, one entry per CDR3 protein. The table lists 5,000 to 8,000 distinct CDR3 sequences, about 52% of them singletons. The sequenced material came from CD8+ T cells from the center of a lung tumor. These receptors all stem from a female donor with lung adenocarcinoma. The CD4 and CD8 labels of this study may be unreliable. Each CDR3 is given with its conserved first and last residue. D genes are given only for firm matches. Not every row has a clone size; where given, it reads once, few, many or a size class.

J gene | clone size | V gene | D gene | CDR3 protein | CDR3 DNA
TRBJ1-2 | - | TRBV5-8 | - | CASSLGRRYGYTF | TGTGCCAGCAGCCTCGGACGGCGATATGGCTACACCTTC
TRBJ1-2 | - | TRBV12-3/TRBV12-4 | - | CASSFTTNYGYTF | TGTGCCAGCAGTTTTACTACTAACTATGGCTACACCTTC
TRBJ2-5 | - | TRBV6-5 | TRBD1 | CASSYRTGQETQYF | TGTGCCAGCAGTTACCGGACAGGACAAGAGACCCAGTACTTC
TRBJ2-5 | - | TRBV6-1 | TRBD2 | CAGSGGREDETQYF | TGTGCGGGGAGCGGGGGCCGCGAGGACGAGACGCAGTACTTC
TRBJ2-3 | - | TRBV7-2 | - | CASSSEDAADTQYF | TGTGCCAGCAGCTCTGAAGATGCTGCAGATACGCAGTATTTT
TRBJ2-2 | medium-sized | TRBV12-3/TRBV12-4 | - | CASTTSGELFF | TGTGCCAGCACCACGAGCGGGGAGCTGTTTTTT
TRBJ2-1 | once | TRBV18 | TRBD2 | CASSLLAGTGEQFF | TGTGCCAGCTCACTTTTAGCGGGCACGGGTGAGCAGTTCTTC
TRBJ2-7 | medium-sized | TRBV27 | TRBD1 | CASRNTGAGTGSSYEQYF | TGTGCCAGCAGAAACACAGGGGCCGGTACCGGCAGCTCCTACGAGCAGTACTTC
TRBJ2-5 | large | TRBV7-2 | TRBD2 | CASASRGTSGGEETQYF | TGTGCCAGCGCTAGCCGGGGGACTAGCGGGGGGGAGGAGACCCAGTACTTC
TRBJ1-6 | large | TRBV6-5 | - | CASSYPGYGSPLHF | TGTGCCAGCAGTTACCCAGGGTATGGGTCACCCCTCCACTTT
TRBJ2-5 | few | TRBV10-2 | TRBD2 | CASSESPGGPETQYF | TGCGCCAGCAGTGAGTCCCCGGGGGGGCCGGAGACCCAGTACTTC
TRBJ2-3 | - | TRBV6-2/TRBV6-3 | - | CASSRLYREWGTDTQYF | TGTGCCAGCAGCAGACTCTATCGGGAGTGGGGCACAGATACGCAGTATTTC
TRBJ2-5 | - | TRBV18 | - | CASSPPRLGVGNEQYF | TGTGCCAGCTCACCGCCGAGGTTAGGGGTAGGGAATGAGCAGTACTTC
TRBJ1-5 | - | TRBV7-2 | - | CASSRDNQPHHF | TGTGCCAGCAGCAGGGACAACCAGCCCCACCATTTT
TRBJ1-2 | large | TRBV6-1 | TRBD1 | CASSEDNVQGLAYGYTF | TGTGCCAGCAGTGAAGACAATGTACAGGGGCTCGCCTATGGCTACACCTTC
TRBJ2-6 | large | TRBV7-2 | - | CASSLKGANVLTF | TGTGCCAGCAGCTTAAAGGGGGCCAACGTCCTGACTTTC
TRBJ1-5 | - | TRBV5-6 | - | CASSLEGTSQPQHF | TGTGCCAGCAGCTTGGAGGGGACGTCCCAGCCCCAGCATTTT
TRBJ2-3 | - | TRBV10-3 | - | CAITGRPGRGPETQYF | TGTGCCATCACGGGGCGTCCGGGCCGTGGCCCAGAGACGCAGTATTTC
TRBJ2-2 | - | TRBV7-2 | TRBD2 | CASSLGSGGPEEQFF | TGTGCCAGCAGCTTAGGGTCGGGGGGTCCCGAGGAGCAGTTTTTT
TRBJ1-1 | many | TRBV6-1 | TRBD1 | CASSRQGGITEAFF | TGTGCCAGCAGTAGACAGGGAGGGATCACTGAAGCTTTCTTT
TRBJ2-7 | - | TRBV7-3 | TRBD1 | CASSLVRGPGDLHEQYF | TGTGCCAGCAGCTTAGTCAGGGGGCCTGGAGATCTCCACGAGCAGTACTTC
TRBJ2-4 | - | TRBV10-3 | TRBD2 | CVCTARLPGGVDIQYF | TGTGTGTGCACCGCCCGACTGCCGGGAGGGGTAGACATTCAGTACTTC
TRBJ2-5 | large | TRBV7-9 | - | CASSLLGALQETQYF | TGTGCCAGCAGCTTACTGGGGGCCCTCCAAGAGACCCAGTACTTC
TRBJ1-6 | few | TRBV6-5 | TRBD1 | CASSYTTGDNSPLHF | TGTGCCAGCAGTTACACGACAGGGGACAATTCACCCCTCCACTTT
TRBJ2-5 | many | TRBV10-3 | - | CAISGGAGDTRETQYF | TGTGCCATCAGTGGAGGGGCAGGCGATACTCGAGAGACCCAGTACTTC
TRBJ2-2 | once | TRBV7-8 | - | CASSRGPWNTGELFF | TGTGCCAGCAGCCGGGGACCCTGGAACACCGGGGAGCTGTTTTTT
TRBJ1-1 | medium-sized | TRBV6-5 | - | CASSYSIRGINTEAFF | TGTGCCAGCAGTTACTCGATTCGAGGAATTAACACTGAAGCTTTCTTT
TRBJ2-3 | few | TRBV19 | TRBD2 | CASSRAGGPDTQYF | TGTGCCAGTAGTCGGGCGGGAGGGCCAGATACGCAGTATTTT
TRBJ2-1 | many | TRBV11-3 | - | CASSSTLRGPESSYNEQFF | TGTGCCAGCAGCTCAACTCTCCGGGGGCCCGAATCCTCCTACAATGAGCAGTTCTTC
TRBJ2-5 | once | TRBV7-3 | - | CASSLWGRGPDTQYF | TGTGCCAGCAGCTTATGGGGGCGCGGCCCAGATACGCAGTACTTC
TRBJ2-7 | - | TRBV6-4 | TRBD2 | CASSDTGGAKDTQYF | TGTGCCAGCAGTGATACGGGGGGGGCCAAAGATACGCAGTACTTC
TRBJ2-7 | - | TRBV27 | TRBD2 | CASRPGLGRDTDTQYF | TGTGCCAGCAGGCCGGGACTAGGCCGGGACACAGATACGCAGTACTTC
TRBJ2-1 | medium-sized | TRBV10-3 | TRBD2 | CAILEVGGRAGEQFF | TGTGCCATTCTTGAAGTCGGCGGGAGGGCCGGTGAGCAGTTCTTC
TRBJ2-3 | once | TRBV7-2 | - | CASSPSTDIQYF | TGTGCCAGCAGCCCTAGCACAGATATTCAGTATTTT
TRBJ2-3 | - | TRBV6-1 | - | CASSEMGGNPETQYF | TGTGCCAGCAGTGAAATGGGGGGTAACCCAGAGACGCAGTATTTT
TRBJ2-3 | few | TRBV9 | - | CASSPPEPDTQYF | TGTGCCAGCAGCCCCCCAGAACCAGATACGCAGTATTTT
TRBJ2-3 | - | TRBV6-4 | - | CASSDAGTDTQSF | TGTGCCAGCAGTGACGCGGGCACCGATACCCAGTCTTTC
TRBJ2-2 | - | TRBV6-1 | - | CASGSTGTQFF | TGTGCCAGCGGGAGCACCGGGACGCAGTTTTTT
TRBJ2-1 | many | TRBV6-4 | TRBD2 | CASSEAGNNEQFF | TGTGCCAGCAGTGAAGCGGGAAACAATGAGCAGTTCTTC
TRBJ2-1 | - | TRBV6-5 | - | CASSSPYEQFF | TGTGCCAGCAGTTCCCCCTACGAGCAGTTCTTC
TRBJ2-3 | - | TRBV12-3/TRBV12-4 | - | CAGSFGGARETQYF | TGTGCGGGCAGTTTTGGGGGGGCCCGAGAGACCCAGTATTTT
TRBJ2-2 | - | TRBV6-1 | - | CASRTDRNTGELFF | TGTGCCAGCAGAACTGACAGAAACACCGGGGAGCTGTTTTTT
TRBJ2-1 | medium-sized | TRBV6-1 | - | CASSEAGAKGYEQFF | TGTGCCAGCAGTGAAGCGGGGGCCAAGGGATATGAGCAGTTCTTC
TRBJ1-6 | many | TRBV11-2 | - | CASSFLVRNSPLHF | TGTGCCAGCAGCTTCCTAGTTCGGAATTCACCCCTCCACTTT
TRBJ2-6 | - | TRBV6-1 | - | CASSEGPPGANVLTF | TGTGCCAGCAGTGAGGGACCCCCTGGGGCCAACGTCCTGACCTTC
TRBJ2-5 | medium-sized | TRBV6-5 | TRBD2 | CASSYRGRETQYF | TGTGCCAGCAGTTACCGCGGGAGAGAGACCCAGTACTTC
TRBJ2-1 | medium-sized | TRBV7-6 | TRBD2 | CASSLAISSGEYNEQFF | TGTGCCAGCAGCTTAGCGATTTCTAGCGGGGAGTACAATGAGCAGTTCTTC
TRBJ2-5 | - | TRBV3-1 | TRBD2 | CASSLTSAQETQYF | TGTGCCAGCAGCCTAACTAGCGCGCAAGAGACCCAGTACTTC
TRBJ1-2 | - | TRBV7-8 | - | CASSFGHREGGYTF | TGTGCCAGCAGCTTCGGTCACAGGGAAGGCGGCTACACCTTC